A selection of T cell receptor beta chains follows, all from one sample in a study of cytomegalovirus exposure and HLA in healthy donors. The method was immunoSEQ multiplex PCR; TCRdb's version includes in-frame clones alone and lacks a portion of them. Among 100,000 or so clones listed, 75% to 85% were seen once. Specimen: PBMCs. The receptors were gathered from a man younger than 30 in good health and CMV-seronegative. The CDR3 runs from the conserved cysteine through the conserved F or W. The order of the fields is J gene, V gene, clone size, D gene, CDR3 DNA, CDR3 protein. The D gene is left open where the match is weak. Clone sizes are given selectively: once, few, many, or a class where the clone is expanded.

j_gene: TRBJ2-3; v_gene: TRBV9; abundance: NA; d_gene: NA; CDR3nt: TGTGCCAGCAGCGGTCGACAGGCGGATACGCAGTATTTT; CDR3aa: CASSGRQADTQYF
j_gene: TRBJ1-2; v_gene: TRBV6-5; abundance: NA; d_gene: NA; CDR3nt: TGTGCCAGCAGTTATATCCGGGACTATGGCTACACCTTC; CDR3aa: CASSYIRDYGYTF
j_gene: TRBJ1-2; v_gene: TRBV30; abundance: NA; d_gene: NA; CDR3nt: TGTGCCTGGCCCGGGGATCCTAACTATGGCTACACCTTC; CDR3aa: CAWPGDPNYGYTF
j_gene: TRBJ2-3; v_gene: TRBV7-2; abundance: NA; d_gene: TRBD2; CDR3nt: TGTGCCAGCAGCTCAAAACCCTGGGGAGCGGGGACCACAGATACGCAGTATTTT; CDR3aa: CASSSKPWGAGTTDTQYF
j_gene: TRBJ1-2; v_gene: TRBV6-6; abundance: NA; d_gene: NA; CDR3nt: TGTGCCAGCAGTTGGGGGGGCGTACATCAGAGTTATGGCTACACCTTC; CDR3aa: CASSWGGVHQSYGYTF
j_gene: TRBJ1-4; v_gene: TRBV10-2; abundance: NA; d_gene: NA; CDR3nt: TGCGCCAGCAGGGTAGCAACTAATGAAAAACTGTTTTTT; CDR3aa: CASRVATNEKLFF
j_gene: TRBJ2-1; v_gene: TRBV7-3; abundance: NA; d_gene: TRBD1; CDR3nt: TGTGCCAGCAGCTCCACACCGGGACAGGGGAACTACAATGAGCAGTTCTTC; CDR3aa: CASSSTPGQGNYNEQFF
j_gene: TRBJ2-3; v_gene: TRBV29-1; abundance: NA; d_gene: NA; CDR3nt: TGCAGCGTTGGGGCAGGGCTGGGCACAGATACGCAGTATTTT; CDR3aa: CSVGAGLGTDTQYF
j_gene: TRBJ2-1; v_gene: TRBV18; abundance: NA; d_gene: TRBD2; CDR3nt: TGTGCCAGCTCACCGCCTAGCGGGAGGGTTCGGTTCTTC; CDR3aa: CASSPPSGRVRFF
j_gene: TRBJ1-3; v_gene: TRBV11-3; abundance: NA; d_gene: NA; CDR3nt: TGTGCCAGCAGCTCTAGGTCGGGGGGCAGTGGAAACACCATATATTTT; CDR3aa: CASSSRSGGSGNTIYF
j_gene: TRBJ2-5; v_gene: TRBV27; abundance: NA; d_gene: TRBD2; CDR3nt: TGTGCCAGCAGCCGATCTAGCGGGAGTTGGGAGACCCAGTACTTC; CDR3aa: CASSRSSGSWETQYF
j_gene: TRBJ2-7; v_gene: TRBV7-8; abundance: NA; d_gene: TRBD1; CDR3nt: TGTGCCAGCAGCTCACAGGGGGCTCACGAGCAGTACTTC; CDR3aa: CASSSQGAHEQYF
j_gene: TRBJ1-3; v_gene: TRBV10-1; abundance: many; d_gene: NA; CDR3nt: TGCGCCAGCAGTTCGGGTCCCTCCGGAAACACCATATATTTT; CDR3aa: CASSSGPSGNTIYF
j_gene: TRBJ1-4; v_gene: TRBV6-1; abundance: NA; d_gene: TRBD1; CDR3nt: TGTGCCAGCAGTTCGCCGGGACAGGCTAATGAAAAACTGTTTTTT; CDR3aa: CASSSPGQANEKLFF
j_gene: TRBJ2-7; v_gene: TRBV7-3; abundance: NA; d_gene: TRBD1; CDR3nt: TGTGCCAGCGGCAGGGACAGGGGCCCCTACGAGCAGTACTTC; CDR3aa: CASGRDRGPYEQYF
j_gene: TRBJ1-1; v_gene: TRBV4-1; abundance: NA; d_gene: TRBD1; CDR3nt: TGCGCCAGCAGCCAATTCGACAGGGCCAACCTGAACACTGAAGCTTTCTTT; CDR3aa: CASSQFDRANLNTEAFF
j_gene: TRBJ1-1; v_gene: TRBV4-1; abundance: few; d_gene: NA; CDR3nt: TGCGCCAGCAGCCTAACCCGGACAACACTGAACACTGAAGCTTTCTTT; CDR3aa: CASSLTRTTLNTEAFF
j_gene: TRBJ2-7; v_gene: TRBV10-3; abundance: NA; d_gene: TRBD1; CDR3nt: TGTGCCATCAGCCGAAGCGGACAGGGTGACTACGAGCAGTACTTC; CDR3aa: CAISRSGQGDYEQYF
j_gene: TRBJ1-1; v_gene: TRBV18; abundance: once; d_gene: NA; CDR3nt: TGTGCCAGCTCACCAAGAGCGGGTTCAGCCCTGAACACTGAAGCTTTCTTT; CDR3aa: CASSPRAGSALNTEAFF
j_gene: TRBJ2-7; v_gene: TRBV5-6; abundance: few; d_gene: TRBD2; CDR3nt: TGTGCCAGCAGCGTAGCGGGAAAGACCGAGCAGTACTTC; CDR3aa: CASSVAGKTEQYF
j_gene: TRBJ1-4; v_gene: TRBV2; abundance: NA; d_gene: TRBD1; CDR3nt: TGTGCCAGCAGAACCGGGACAGGGAATGAAAAACTGTTTTTT; CDR3aa: CASRTGTGNEKLFF
j_gene: TRBJ1-2; v_gene: TRBV4-1; abundance: NA; d_gene: TRBD1; CDR3nt: TGCGCCAGCAGCCAACTGACAGGGCCTAACTATGGCTACACCTTC; CDR3aa: CASSQLTGPNYGYTF
j_gene: TRBJ1-1; v_gene: TRBV14; abundance: NA; d_gene: TRBD1; CDR3nt: TGTGCCAGCAGCACAGGGGGATCCAACACTGAAGCTTTCTTT; CDR3aa: CASSTGGSNTEAFF
j_gene: TRBJ2-7; v_gene: TRBV11-2; abundance: NA; d_gene: NA; CDR3nt: TGTGCCAGCAGCTTAGGTTCAGGGACCTACGAGCAGTACTTC; CDR3aa: CASSLGSGTYEQYF
j_gene: TRBJ2-1; v_gene: TRBV5-1; abundance: NA; d_gene: TRBD2; CDR3nt: TGCGCCAGCAGCTTAAAGACTAGCGGGAAGGACTACAATGAGCAGTTCTTC; CDR3aa: CASSLKTSGKDYNEQFF
j_gene: TRBJ1-1; v_gene: TRBV19; abundance: NA; d_gene: TRBD1; CDR3nt: TGTGCCAGTGGGTTACAGGGGAGGAACACTGAAGCTTTCTTT; CDR3aa: CASGLQGRNTEAFF